This is a list of T cell receptor beta chains from one sample in a study of response to subunit inactivated influenza vaccine. TCRdb re-derived calls from the RT-PCR reads in MiXCR, one entry per CDR3 protein. This sample has 530,000 or so distinct CDR3 sequences; about 11% occur once, and the top ten carry about 9.4%. The sample was PBMCs from blood, taken on the day of vaccination. The receptor set was obtained from a man aged 45-65 years who received an inactivated influenza vaccine. CDR3s include the opening cysteine and the closing phenylalanine or tryptophan. The D gene is left open where the match is weak. Some rows mark clone size as missing; the rest say once, few, many or name a class of expanded clone.

J gene: TRBJ1-1; D gene: TRBD1; V gene: TRBV2; clone size: NA; CDR3 protein: CASSGDRGLGEAFF; CDR3 DNA: TGTGCCAGCAGTGGGGACAGGGGGCTCGGTGAAGCTTTCTTT
J gene: TRBJ2-2; D gene: TRBD2; V gene: TRBV5-1; clone size: many; CDR3 protein: CASSLGLAGAGELFF; CDR3 DNA: TGCGCCAGCAGCTTGGGCCTAGCGGGGGCCGGGGAGCTGTTTTTT
J gene: TRBJ2-1; D gene: TRBD1; V gene: TRBV20-1; clone size: few; CDR3 protein: CSASSGTGQNEQFF; CDR3 DNA: TGCAGTGCTAGTTCGGGGACAGGGCAGAATGAGCAGTTCTTC
J gene: TRBJ2-1; D gene: TRBD2; V gene: TRBV27; clone size: few; CDR3 protein: CASSQGTSGRIEQFF; CDR3 DNA: TGTGCCAGCAGTCAAGGGACTAGCGGGAGGATTGAGCAGTTCTTC
J gene: TRBJ2-2; D gene: TRBD1; V gene: TRBV29-1; clone size: few; CDR3 protein: CSGRDRDETGELFF; CDR3 DNA: TGCAGCGGCAGGGACAGGGATGAAACCGGGGAGCTGTTTTTT
J gene: TRBJ2-1; D gene: TRBD2; V gene: TRBV12-3/TRBV12-4; clone size: few; CDR3 protein: CASSWTSRQYNEQFF; CDR3 DNA: TGTGCCAGCAGTTGGACTAGCAGGCAATACAATGAGCAGTTCTTC
J gene: TRBJ2-3; D gene: NA; V gene: TRBV18; clone size: NA; CDR3 protein: CASSTNRAADTQYF; CDR3 DNA: TGTGCCAGCTCAACCAACCGGGCTGCAGATACGCAGTATTTT
J gene: TRBJ1-1; D gene: NA; V gene: TRBV20-1; clone size: few; CDR3 protein: CSAPGYEAFF; CDR3 DNA: TGCAGTGCACCGGGGTACGAAGCTTTCTTT
J gene: TRBJ2-7; D gene: NA; V gene: TRBV4-2; clone size: few; CDR3 protein: CASRHDGSYEQYF; CDR3 DNA: TGTGCCAGCAGACATGACGGTTCCTACGAGCAGTACTTC
J gene: TRBJ1-1; D gene: NA; V gene: TRBV18; clone size: NA; CDR3 protein: CASSPAGNEGEAFF; CDR3 DNA: TGTGCCAGCTCACCCGCTGGGAACGAAGGGGAAGCTTTCTTT
J gene: TRBJ2-7; D gene: NA; V gene: TRBV7-2; clone size: few; CDR3 protein: CASSVTGYGEQYF; CDR3 DNA: TGTGCCAGCAGCGTTACAGGGTACGGCGAGCAGTACTTC
J gene: TRBJ2-3; D gene: TRBD2; V gene: TRBV28; clone size: many; CDR3 protein: CASSLGALGAGVAQYF; CDR3 DNA: TGTGCCAGCAGTTTAGGGGCTCTAGGAGCGGGAGTTGCGCAGTATTTT
J gene: TRBJ2-7; D gene: TRBD1; V gene: TRBV7-9; clone size: NA; CDR3 protein: CASSLPGRGHEQYF; CDR3 DNA: TGTGCCAGCAGCTTACCGGGCAGGGGGCATGAGCAGTACTTC
J gene: TRBJ2-5; D gene: TRBD2; V gene: TRBV20-1; clone size: NA; CDR3 protein: CCANSWGLASQETQYF; CDR3 DNA: TGCTGTGCCAACTCCTGGGGACTAGCGAGTCAAGAGACCCAGTACTTC
J gene: TRBJ2-2; D gene: NA; V gene: TRBV28; clone size: once; CDR3 protein: CASSFLQTGELFF; CDR3 DNA: TGTGCCAGCAGTTTTCTGCAAACCGGGGAGCTGTTTTTT
J gene: TRBJ2-7; D gene: NA; V gene: TRBV7-8; clone size: NA; CDR3 protein: CASSLEAGLAYEQYF; CDR3 DNA: TGTGCCAGCAGCTTAGAGGCGGGCCTTGCCTACGAGCAGTACTTC
J gene: TRBJ1-5; D gene: TRBD1; V gene: TRBV7-2; clone size: NA; CDR3 protein: CASSPDRAGVPAQHF; CDR3 DNA: TGTGCCAGCAGTCCGGACAGGGCCGGAGTTCCGGCCCAGCATTTT
J gene: TRBJ2-3; D gene: NA; V gene: TRBV28; clone size: NA; CDR3 protein: CASSLGGWWNVSTDTQYF; CDR3 DNA: TGTGCCAGCAGTTTAGGCGGTTGGTGGAACGTTAGCACAGATACGCAGTATTTT
J gene: TRBJ1-1; D gene: NA; V gene: TRBV12-3/TRBV12-4; clone size: few; CDR3 protein: CASRTGWGGDTEAFF; CDR3 DNA: TGTGCCAGCAGAACCGGGTGGGGAGGGGACACTGAAGCTTTCTTT
J gene: TRBJ1-4; D gene: NA; V gene: TRBV29-1; clone size: few; CDR3 protein: CSAGQYEKLFF; CDR3 DNA: TGCAGCGCCGGGCAGTATGAAAAACTGTTTTTT
J gene: TRBJ2-1; D gene: NA; V gene: TRBV5-6; clone size: NA; CDR3 protein: CASSVIGSLNEQFF; CDR3 DNA: TGTGCCAGCAGCGTCATAGGGTCTCTCAATGAGCAGTTCTTC
J gene: TRBJ2-5; D gene: NA; V gene: TRBV10-3; clone size: NA; CDR3 protein: CAISEGAETQYF; CDR3 DNA: TGTGCCATCAGTGAGGGGGCGGAGACCCAGTACTTC
J gene: TRBJ2-1; D gene: NA; V gene: TRBV20-1; clone size: NA; CDR3 protein: CSALRDLYNEQFF; CDR3 DNA: TGCAGTGCTCTAAGGGACCTCTACAATGAGCAGTTCTTC
J gene: TRBJ2-1; D gene: TRBD2; V gene: TRBV5-5; clone size: NA; CDR3 protein: CASTGGSSNEQFF; CDR3 DNA: TGTGCCAGCACGGGAGGCTCCAGCAATGAGCAGTTCTTC
J gene: TRBJ2-3; D gene: TRBD2; V gene: TRBV10-3; clone size: few; CDR3 protein: CAISEFGGAADTQYF; CDR3 DNA: TGTGCCATCAGCGAATTCGGGGGGGCCGCAGATACGCAGTATTTT
J gene: TRBJ1-5; D gene: NA; V gene: TRBV10-3; clone size: many; CDR3 protein: CAISESGGSNQPQHF; CDR3 DNA: TGTGCCATCAGTGAGTCGGGGGGTAGCAATCAGCCCCAGCATTTT
J gene: TRBJ2-2; D gene: NA; V gene: TRBV6-5; clone size: few; CDR3 protein: CASRYRTNTGELFF; CDR3 DNA: TGTGCCAGCAGATACAGGACGAACACCGGGGAGCTGTTTTTT
J gene: TRBJ1-5; D gene: NA; V gene: TRBV20-1; clone size: NA; CDR3 protein: CSASGSFSNQPQHF; CDR3 DNA: TGCAGTGCTAGTGGAAGTTTTAGCAATCAGCCCCAGCATTTT
J gene: TRBJ2-7; D gene: NA; V gene: TRBV20-1; clone size: many; CDR3 protein: CSARKGQFFSYEQYF; CDR3 DNA: TGCAGTGCTAGAAAGGGACAATTCTTCTCCTACGAGCAGTACTTC